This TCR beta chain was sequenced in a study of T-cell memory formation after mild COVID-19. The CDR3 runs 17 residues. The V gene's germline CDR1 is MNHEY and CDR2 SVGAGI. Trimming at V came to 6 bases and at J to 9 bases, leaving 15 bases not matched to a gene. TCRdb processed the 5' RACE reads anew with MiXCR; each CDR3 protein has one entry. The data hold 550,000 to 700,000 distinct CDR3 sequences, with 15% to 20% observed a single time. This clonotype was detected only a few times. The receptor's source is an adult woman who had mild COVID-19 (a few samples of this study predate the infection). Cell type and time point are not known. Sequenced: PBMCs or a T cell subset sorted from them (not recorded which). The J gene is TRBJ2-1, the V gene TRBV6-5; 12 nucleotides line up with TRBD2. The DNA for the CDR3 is TGTGCCAGCAGCATCGGACTAGCGGGATCGGGGGGGTTTGAGCAGTTCTTC. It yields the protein CASSIGLAGSGGFEQFF.